The table lists the clone carrying this T cell receptor beta chain with a few counts. As yet, its antigen is unknown. The treatment denotes: oral pan-JAK inhibitor, 5-10 mg twice daily. Following extraction, RNA underwent reverse transcription to cDNA, which served as the sequencing template. Clones were read by immunoSEQ multiplex PCR, and TCRdb kept only the in-frame ones, dropping some. Of around 200,000 clones in the sample, about 53% are singletons; the top ten hold about 10%. The data are from a study of CD8+ T cells in alopecia areata. The wider study: In an open-label trial, patients got 5 to 10 mg tofacitinib twice daily. Points from the study as a whole: Scalp clonality decreased significantly with tofacitinib, and so did expanded CD8+ clones among the top 100.

Trimming removed 4 bases from V and 6 bases from J, with 11 bases in between. The germline CDR1 and CDR2 sequences are SGHDT and YYEEEE. CDR3 length: 13 residues. Sequenced here: CD8+ T cells sorted from blood, sampled at week 24, from a patient treated with tofacitinib. V usage is TRBV5-6 and J usage is TRBJ1-5, with a weak D call TRBD1 (6 bases). The receptor's source is a human donor with alopecia areata. In DNA, the CDR3 is TGTGCCAGCAGCCCGGCGGGGGCTCAGCCCCAGCATTTT. The encoded protein is CASSPAGAQPQHF.